The clone carrying this T cell receptor beta chain appeared a few times. What it binds is not known. The data derive from a study of cytomegalovirus exposure and HLA in healthy donors. Findings and limits, study-wide: Most observed TCR sequences were rare, whereas some public TCRs were detected in many donors. A classifier reportedly called cytomegalovirus status with high sensitivity and specificity.

V dropped 6 bases and J dropped 7 bases, with 15 bases sitting between them. This CDR3 is built from 14 residues. Germline lookup yields CDR1 MNHNS and CDR2 SASEGT. The PCR was carried out with 60 Vbeta primers and 13 Jbeta primers. Study processing details: A later analysis counted approximately 80 million unique TCR beta chains, some 12 million shared. Clones were sequenced by immunoSEQ multiplex PCR, and TCRdb holds only the in-frame ones, with some missing. V, J and clone size derive from that table, while D and trimming were established from the DNA sequence. The sample holds some 150,000 clones, under 80% seen once.

The receptor was derived from a male donor in good health and CMV-seronegative. Specimen: PBMCs. The chain links TRBV6-1 to TRBJ1-4; unclear D gene. CDR3 region: CASSSTSLGEKLFF. In nucleotides, the CDR3 is TGTGCCAGCAGCTCGACAAGTCTTGGTGAAAAACTGTTTTTT.